One sample yielded the 29 T cell receptor beta chains listed below, sequenced in a study of T-cell memory formation after mild COVID-19. TCRdb reprocessed the 5' RACE reads with MiXCR, giving one entry per CDR3 protein. The sample has 200,000 to 300,000 distinct CDR3 sequences, 15% seen once. The source material was PBMCs or a T cell subset sorted from them (not recorded which). These receptors all stem from an adult woman who had mild COVID-19 (a few samples of this study predate the infection). Cell type and time point are not known.

This clonotype was counted only a few times. This chain links TRBV10-3 with TRBJ2-2; D perhaps matches TRBD1 (5 bases). CDR1 and CDR2 (germline): ENHRY, SYGVKD. The CDR3 extends over 13 amino acids. Between the trimmed V and J ends, which lost 10 bases and 5 bases, there was a span of 14 bases. In nucleotides, the CDR3 is TGTGCCACGACGGACATGGCAACCGGGGAGCTGTTTTTT. Protein product: CATTDMATGELFF.

This clonotype was counted a few times. The CDR3 nucleotides read TGTGCCAGTAGTATAGCCTATAACTCCTACAATGAGCAGTTCTTC. Encoded protein: CASSIAYNSYNEQFF. The chain has TRBV19 and TRBJ2-1, with D unresolved. V dropped 1 base and J dropped 0 bases, with 7 bases sitting between them. Germline values: CDR1 LNHDA, CDR2 SQIVND (reference sequence). CDR3 length: 15 residues.

V gene TRBV12-3 or TRBV12-4 combines with J gene TRBJ1-2; 7 bases match TRBD1. J gave up 0 bases and V 6 bases, and 13 bases lay outside the gene matches. This CDR3 spans 17 amino acids. The CDR3 DNA is TGTGCCAGCAGCCTCGCAGGGGGGCCCCCTACTAACTATGGCTACACCTTC. Its protein product is CASSLAGGPPTNYGYTF.

The V call is TRBV5-1, the J call TRBJ1-1, with 10 nucleotides matching TRBD1. This CDR3 contains 13 residues. V lost 7 bases, J lost 2 bases, and 2 bases stayed unmatched. Germline CDR1 reads SGHRS; CDR2 reads YFSETQ. The CDR3 loop is CASGTGANTEAFF. The DNA for the CDR3 is TGCGCCAGCGGGACAGGGGCTAACACTGAAGCTTTCTTT.

The chain carries TRBV14 and TRBJ2-7; a possible D gene is TRBD2 (6 bases). The germline V gene encodes CDR1 SGHDN and CDR2 FVKESK. This CDR3 spans 14 amino acids. V dropped 7 bases and J dropped 5 bases, with 18 bases sitting between them. The CDR3 sequence is CASTLGAGRDEQYF. The CDR3 bases are TGTGCCAGCACCCTCGGGGCGGGGCGGGACGAGCAGTACTTC.

This chain joins TRBV4-2 and TRBJ1-6; D is uncertain. The V and J ends lost 0 bases and 13 bases respectively, with 19 bases between them. The germline V gene encodes CDR1 LGHNA and CDR2 YNFKEQ. The CDR3 contains 16 residues. The CDR3 region is CASSQDPGSDLVPLHF. The CDR3 DNA reads TGTGCCAGCAGCCAAGATCCGGGGTCGGATTTGGTCCCCCTCCACTTT.

The chain combines TRBV5-1 with TRBJ1-2; a possible D gene is TRBD1 (5 bases). The germline V gene has CDR1 SGHRS and CDR2 YFSETQ. Between the trimmed V and J ends, which lost 4 bases and 0 bases, there was a span of 16 bases. The CDR3 sequence is 16 residues long. CDR3 loop: CASSPGSGQANYGYTF. The CDR3 region has the DNA TGCGCCAGCAGCCCAGGGAGCGGTCAGGCTAACTATGGCTACACCTTC.

CDR3 amino acids: CASRDSGISGNTIYF. The CDR3 DNA reads as TGTGCCAGCAGGGACAGCGGAATCTCTGGAAACACCATATATTTT. The chain carries TRBV12-3 or TRBV12-4 and TRBJ1-3; TRBD1 is a possible D gene (6 bases). This CDR3 is built from 15 residues. V lost 6 bases to trimming and J lost 0 bases, with 12 bases between them.

The V and J genes are TRBV4-2 and TRBJ1-2, with D perhaps matching TRBD1 (5 bases). Trimming removed 1 base at V and 4 bases at J, with 10 bases between. Germline-derived CDR1 and CDR2 are LGHNA and YNFKEQ. This CDR3 region has 14 residues. As DNA, the CDR3 is TGTGCCAGCAGCCAAGTTGGGGGAAGCTATGGCTACACCTTC. Translated, it gives CASSQVGGSYGYTF.

This clonotype came up a few times. The V call is TRBV5-1, the J call TRBJ2-1; D is unresolved. V was shortened by 0 bases and J by 1 base, with 8 bases between the two germline ends. Germline lookup yields CDR1 SGHRS and CDR2 YFSETQ. This CDR3 region has 15 residues. In DNA form, the CDR3 reads TGCGCCAGCAGCTTGGTGTTAGAATCCTACAATGAGCAGTTCTTC. Its translation: CASSLVLESYNEQFF.

This clonotype occurred a few times. The genes are TRBV12-3 or TRBV12-4 and TRBJ1-5; D gene unclear. The length of the CDR3 is 11 residues. The ends were cut back, 2 bases at V and 7 bases at J, with 3 bases in the middle. The CDR3 nucleotides are TGTGCCAGCAGTTTATCCCAGCCCCAGCATTTT. This sequence encodes CASSLSQPQHF.

This clonotype has just a few counts. The CDR3 protein is CAISVKQGVNSPLHF. The CDR3 bases are TGTGCCATCAGTGTCAAACAGGGGGTGAATTCACCCCTCCACTTT. The chain employs TRBV10-3 and TRBJ1-6; 8 bases line up with TRBD1. The CDR3 is 15 residues long. V lost 4 bases to trimming and J lost 7 bases; unmatched junction nucleotides: 6. CDR1 is ENHRY, CDR2 SYGVKD, per germline.

This clonotype showed up just a few times. This chain joins TRBV3-1 and TRBJ2-5; 12 nucleotides align to TRBD2. Unmatched junction bases numbered 11, after V lost 4 bases and J lost 5 bases. Per the germline V gene, CDR1 is LGHDT and CDR2 is YNNKEL (reference sequence). The CDR3 contains 17 residues. This CDR3 is CASSRRASGGAYETQYF. The CDR3 nucleotides read TGTGCCAGCAGCCGCCGCGCTAGCGGGGGGGCCTATGAGACCCAGTACTTC.

The sample holds many counts of this clonotype. The genes are TRBV15 and TRBJ1-2; D remains unclear. This CDR3 is built from 13 residues. CDR1 is LNHNV and CDR2 is YYDKDF in the germline V gene (reference sequence). The V end was cut by 3 bases, the J end by 3 bases, with 8 bases between. The CDR3 sequence: CATSRSSYYGYTF. The CDR3 DNA is TGTGCCACCAGCAGGAGCAGCTACTATGGCTACACCTTC.

The chain joins TRBV6-5 to TRBJ2-3, with TRBD2 identical over 7 bases. Trimming removed 6 bases from V and 1 base from J; junction bases left unmatched: 7. CDR3 length: 15 amino acids. Germline CDR1 reads MNHEY; CDR2 reads SVGAGI. The CDR3 region has the DNA TGTGCCAGCAGGCGGGAGCTACTACGCACAGATACGCAGTATTTT. It codes for CASRRELLRTDTQYF.

This chain uses TRBV20-1 with TRBJ1-6, with TRBD1 matching 7 bases. Germline-derived CDR1 and CDR2 are DFQATT and SNEGSKA (reference sequence). Trimming took 5 bases from V and 7 from J; bases not matched to a gene: 11. The CDR3 is 15 amino acids. CDR3 DNA sequence: TGCAGTGCTTTTGCAGGGGGGAGCGGGAATTCACCCCTCCACTTT. The encoded protein is CSAFAGGSGNSPLHF.

The chain joins TRBV29-1 to TRBJ2-3; D possibly corresponds to TRBD1 (5 bases). The V end lost 3 bases, the J end lost 1 base, and 11 bases lay between the germline ends. The germline V gene encodes CDR1 SQVTM and CDR2 ANQGSEA. This CDR3 has 14 residues. The CDR3 nucleotides are TGCAGCGTTGAGGGGCCTGGGGGCACAGATACGCAGTATTTT. This codes for CSVEGPGGTDTQYF.

J is TRBJ1-1 and V is TRBV7-9; maybe TRBD1 (6 bases). Germline CDR1 and CDR2: SEHNR and FQNEAQ (reference sequence). The V gene lost 5 bases and the J gene lost 0 bases, with 13 bases spanning the gap. The CDR3 extends over 15 amino acids. The CDR3 sequence: CASSPGDTMNTEAFF. The DNA of the CDR3 is TGTGCCAGCAGCCCAGGGGACACTATGAACACTGAAGCTTTCTTT. Complete variable domain (other parts from reference TRBV7-9 and TRBJ1-1): DTGVSQNPRHKITKRGQNVTFRCDPISEHNRLYWYRQTLGQGPEFLTYFQNEAQLEKSRLLSDRFSAERPKGSFSTLEIQRTEQGDSAMYLCASSPGDTMNTEAFFGQGTRLTVV.

The chain is built from TRBV28 and TRBJ1-5; D gene uncertain. The CDR3 consists of 14 residues. Germline loops: CDR1 MDHEN, CDR2 SYDVKM. V gave up 4 bases and J gave up 6 bases, with 13 bases separating them. The CDR3 loop reads CASSSGSWGQPQHF. CDR3 nucleotide sequence: TGTGCCAGCAGTTCAGGATCATGGGGTCAGCCCCAGCATTTT.

This clonotype was seen only a few times. This sequence joins TRBV15 and TRBJ2-3, with D unclear. The CDR3 consists of 15 residues. Germline CDR1 and CDR2: LNHNV and YYDKDF (reference sequence). The ends were cut back, 0 bases at V and 1 base at J, with 8 bases in the middle. CDR3 residues: CATSRDHEGTDTQYF. CDR3 nucleotide sequence: TGTGCCACCAGCAGAGATCATGAGGGCACAGATACGCAGTATTTT.

The chain has TRBV6-6 and TRBJ2-3; 7 bases are a match to TRBD2. The CDR3 loop spans 17 amino acids. The V segment lost 2 bases and the J segment 2 bases; nucleotides outside the gene matches: 10. Germline lookup yields CDR1 MNHNY and CDR2 SVGAGI (reference sequence). CDR3 sequence: CASSYPRSGRFTDTQYF. The CDR3 nucleotides read TGTGCCAGCAGTTACCCGAGATCCGGGAGGTTCACAGATACGCAGTATTTT.

The gene calls are TRBV20-1 and TRBJ2-7; 7 nucleotides match TRBD1. This CDR3 is 13 amino acids long. CDR1 and CDR2 (germline): DFQATT, SNEGSKA (reference sequence). V was pared by 1 base and J by 6 bases, with 6 bases of the junction left unmatched. The CDR3 spells CSARADRASEQYF. The CDR3 coding sequence is TGCAGTGCTAGAGCCGACAGGGCTAGCGAGCAGTACTTC.

This clonotype was detected a few times. The J gene is TRBJ2-7, the V gene TRBV12-3 or TRBV12-4; TRBD1 might be the D (6 bases). Trimming took off 5 bases at V and 5 bases at J, with 16 bases between the two ends. The CDR3 sequence is 14 residues long. DNA for the CDR3: TGTGCCAGCAGTGCAGGGGCAGGAAGAAACGAGCAGTACTTC. It is translated as CASSAGAGRNEQYF.

This clonotype was counted a few times. The rearrangement uses TRBV19 and TRBJ2-2, with 7 bases identical to TRBD2. This CDR3 contains 17 residues. CDR1 is LNHDA and CDR2 is SQIVND in the germline V gene (reference sequence). Trimming cost V 6 bases and J 1 base; bases outside gene matches: 11. This chain's CDR3 is CASRLTGRGGNTGELFF. CDR3 coding DNA: TGTGCCAGTAGACTGACTGGGCGCGGGGGGAACACCGGGGAGCTGTTTTTT.

In this sample, this clonotype turned up a few times. One junction end does not reproduce the germline sequence, and a read error may be involved. V gene TRBV5-5 combines with J gene TRBJ1-1; TRBD1 is a possible D gene (5 bases). The V gene's germline CDR1 is SGHKS and CDR2 YYEKEE (reference sequence). The CDR3 covers 10 residues. The CDR3 coding sequence is TGTGCCAGCAGCTTAGGGGTTGAAATATTT. It yields the protein CASSLGVEIF.

This clonotype was seen more than once but under ten times. The chain employs TRBV12-3 or TRBV12-4 and TRBJ2-7, with D maybe TRBD1 (7 bases). V was trimmed by 1 base and J by 4 bases, leaving 20 bases between them. This CDR3 spans 17 amino acids. The CDR3 spells CASSLEGSGRGRYEQYF. CDR3 coding DNA: TGTGCCAGCAGTTTAGAAGGTAGCGGCAGGGGGAGGTACGAGCAGTACTTC.

This clonotype has more than one count but fewer than ten. The chain couples TRBV21-1 to TRBJ1-2; the D call TRBD1 from the table was never checked on the DNA. TRBV21-1 is shown as a pseudogene. This CDR3 has 14 amino acids. This chain's CDR3 is CASSNRAANYGYTF. The DNA of the CDR3 is TGTGCCAGCAGCAACCGGGCGGCCAACTATGGCTACACCTTC.

This clonotype was detected a few times. For the CDR3, the DNA is TGTGCCAGCAGCTTCACGGTAGGGGCTGGGGCCAAAAACATTCAGTACTTC. This sequence encodes CASSFTVGAGAKNIQYF. V is TRBV5-6 and J is TRBJ2-4; maybe TRBD1 (5 bases). Trimming stripped 2 bases from V and 1 base from J, with 16 bases between. Per the germline V gene, CDR1 is SGHDT and CDR2 is YYEEEE. The CDR3 consists of 17 residues.

The chain has TRBV9 and TRBJ2-5; D might be TRBD1 (5 bases). This CDR3 contains 15 residues. Trimming removed 4 bases from V and 4 bases from J, with 17 bases in between. Germline-derived CDR1 and CDR2 are SGDLS and YYNGEE. The DNA for the CDR3 is TGTGCCAGCAGCTCACACGAAGGGGCGCGAGAGACCCAGTACTTC. It is translated as CASSSHEGARETQYF.